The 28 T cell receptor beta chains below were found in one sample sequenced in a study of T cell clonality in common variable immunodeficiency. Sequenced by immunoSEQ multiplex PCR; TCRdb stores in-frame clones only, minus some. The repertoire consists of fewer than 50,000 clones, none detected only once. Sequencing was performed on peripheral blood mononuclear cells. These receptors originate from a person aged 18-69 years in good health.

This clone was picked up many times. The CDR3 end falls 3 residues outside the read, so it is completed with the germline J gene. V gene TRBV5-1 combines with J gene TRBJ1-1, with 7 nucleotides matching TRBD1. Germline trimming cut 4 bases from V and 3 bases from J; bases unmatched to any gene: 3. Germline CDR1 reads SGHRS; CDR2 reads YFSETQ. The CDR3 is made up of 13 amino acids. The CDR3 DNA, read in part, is TGCGCCAGCAGCAAGACAGGGTACACTGAA. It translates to CASSKTGYTE. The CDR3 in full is CASSKTGYTEAFF.

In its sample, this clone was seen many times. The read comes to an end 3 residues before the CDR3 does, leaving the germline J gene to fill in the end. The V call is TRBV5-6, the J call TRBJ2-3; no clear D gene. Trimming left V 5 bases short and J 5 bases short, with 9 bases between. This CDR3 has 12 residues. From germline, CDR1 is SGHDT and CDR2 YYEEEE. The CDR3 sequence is CASRAYIDTQYF. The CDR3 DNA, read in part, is TGTGCCAGCAGAGCTTATATAGATACG.

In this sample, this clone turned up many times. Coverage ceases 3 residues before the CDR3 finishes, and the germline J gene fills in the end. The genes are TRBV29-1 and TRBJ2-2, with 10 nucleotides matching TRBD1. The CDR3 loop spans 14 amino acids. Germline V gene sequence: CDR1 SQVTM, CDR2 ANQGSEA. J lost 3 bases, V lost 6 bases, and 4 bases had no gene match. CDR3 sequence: CSVGQGGDTGELFF. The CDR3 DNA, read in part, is TGCAGCGTAGGACAGGGGGGGGACACCGGGGAG.

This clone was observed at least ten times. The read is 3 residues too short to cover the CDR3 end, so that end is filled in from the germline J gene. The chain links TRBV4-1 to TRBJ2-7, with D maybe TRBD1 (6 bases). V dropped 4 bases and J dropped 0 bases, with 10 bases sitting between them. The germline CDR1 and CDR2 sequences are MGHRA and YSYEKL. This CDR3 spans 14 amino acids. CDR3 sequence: CASSRDRSSYEQYF. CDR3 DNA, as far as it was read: TGCGCCAGCAGCCGCGACAGGAGCTCCTACGAG.

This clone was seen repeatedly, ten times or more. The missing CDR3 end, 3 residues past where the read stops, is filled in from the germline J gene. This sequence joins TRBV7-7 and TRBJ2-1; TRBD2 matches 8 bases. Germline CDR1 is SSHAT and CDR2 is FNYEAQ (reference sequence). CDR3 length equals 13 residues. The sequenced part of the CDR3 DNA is TGTGCTAGCGGGACTGAGATTGATGGTGAG. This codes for CASGTEIDGE. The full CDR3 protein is CASGTEIDGEQFF. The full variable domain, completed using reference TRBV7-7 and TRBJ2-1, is GAGVSQSPRYKVTKRGQDVTLRCDPISSHATLYWYQQALGQGPEFLTYFNYEAQPDKSGLPSDRFSAERPEGSISTLTIQRTEQRDSAMYRCASGTEIDGEQFFGPGTRLTVL.

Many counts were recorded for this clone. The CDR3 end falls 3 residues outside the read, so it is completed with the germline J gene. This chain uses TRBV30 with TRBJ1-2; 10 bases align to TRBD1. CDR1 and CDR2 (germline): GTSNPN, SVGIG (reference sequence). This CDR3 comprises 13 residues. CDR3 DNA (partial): TGTGCCTGGAGTCGGGACAGGGGAAGAGGC. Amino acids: CAWSRDRGRG. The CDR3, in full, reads CAWSRDRGRGYTF. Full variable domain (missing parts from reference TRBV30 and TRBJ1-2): SQTIHQWPATLVQPVGSPLSLECTVEGTSNPNLYWYRQAAGRGLQLLFYSVGIGQISSEVPQNLSASRPQDRQFILSSKKLLLSDSGFYLCAWSRDRGRGYTFGSGTRLTVV.

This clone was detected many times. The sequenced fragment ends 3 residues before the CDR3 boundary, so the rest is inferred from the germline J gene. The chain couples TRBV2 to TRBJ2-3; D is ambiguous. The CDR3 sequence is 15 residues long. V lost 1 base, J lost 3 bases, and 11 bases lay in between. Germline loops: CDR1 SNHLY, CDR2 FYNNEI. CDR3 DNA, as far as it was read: TGTGCCAGCAGTGAAGGGTATAGCCAAACAGATACG. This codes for CASSEGYSQTDT. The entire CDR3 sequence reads CASSEGYSQTDTQYF.

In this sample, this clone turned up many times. The CDR3: CASSLASGDTDTQYF. CDR3 DNA (partial): TGTGCCAGCAGCTTAGCTAGCGGGGACACAGATACG. The chain joins TRBV7-3 to TRBJ2-3; 9 bases are a match to TRBD2. With the read ending 3 residues before the CDR3 end, the germline J gene is used to fill in that end. Germline assignment: CDR1 SGHTA and CDR2 FQGTGA. The trim removed 2 bases at V and 2 bases at J, leaving 2 bases unmatched. The CDR3 totals 15 residues.

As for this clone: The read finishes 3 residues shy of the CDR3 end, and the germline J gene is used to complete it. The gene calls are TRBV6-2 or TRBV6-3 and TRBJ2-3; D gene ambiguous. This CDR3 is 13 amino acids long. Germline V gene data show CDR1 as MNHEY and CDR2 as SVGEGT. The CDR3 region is CASKWQSDQPQYF. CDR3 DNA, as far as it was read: TGTGCCAGCAAGTGGCAGAGCGATCAGCCG.

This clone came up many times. The CDR3 sequence is CASSPVRGLDTQYF. Incomplete CDR3 DNA: TGTGCCAGCTCACCGGTCAGGGGGCTAGATACG. This chain joins TRBV18 and TRBJ2-3; 8 nucleotides match TRBD1. The read stops 3 residues short of the end of the CDR3; the missing end is completed from the germline J gene. J was trimmed by 5 bases and V by 3 bases; bases with no gene match: 4. From germline, CDR1 is KGHSH and CDR2 LQKENI. This CDR3 has 14 residues.

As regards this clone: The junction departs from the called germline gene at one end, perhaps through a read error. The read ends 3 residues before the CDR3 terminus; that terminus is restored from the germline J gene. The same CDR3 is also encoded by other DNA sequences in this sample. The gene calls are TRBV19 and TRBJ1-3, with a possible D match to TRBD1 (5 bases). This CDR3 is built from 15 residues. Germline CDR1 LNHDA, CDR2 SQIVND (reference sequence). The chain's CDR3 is CASTFGGASGNTIYF. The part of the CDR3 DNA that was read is TGTGCCAGTACCTTCGGAGGGGCGTCTGGAAACACA.

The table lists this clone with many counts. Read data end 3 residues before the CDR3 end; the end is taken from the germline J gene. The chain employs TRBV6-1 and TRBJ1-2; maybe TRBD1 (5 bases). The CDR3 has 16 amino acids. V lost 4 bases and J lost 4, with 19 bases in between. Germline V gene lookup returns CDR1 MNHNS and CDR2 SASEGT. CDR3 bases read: TGTGCCAGCAGTGTTCAGCGGACGGGGGGAAGCTATGGC. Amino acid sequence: CASSVQRTGGSYG. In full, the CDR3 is CASSVQRTGGSYGYTF.

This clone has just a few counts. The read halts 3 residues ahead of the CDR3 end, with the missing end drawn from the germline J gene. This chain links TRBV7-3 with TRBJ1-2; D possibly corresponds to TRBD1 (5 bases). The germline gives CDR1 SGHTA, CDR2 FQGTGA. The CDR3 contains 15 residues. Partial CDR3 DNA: TGTGCCAGCAGCCCCAGGGCGTCGGGTTACAATGAC. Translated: CASSPRASGYND. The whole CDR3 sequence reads CASSPRASGYNDYTF.

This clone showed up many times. The CDR3 sequence: CASSETAGGLVTQYF. The sequenced part of the CDR3 DNA is TGTGCCAGCAGTGAAACAGCGGGAGGGCTGGTGACC. V gene TRBV6-1 combines with J gene TRBJ2-5, with 10 bases aligning to TRBD2. The read gets to within 3 residues of the CDR3 end, and the germline J gene fills in the rest. This CDR3 has 15 amino acids. V dropped 2 bases and J dropped 7; count of bases not matched to a gene: 7. Germline values: CDR1 MNHNS, CDR2 SASEGT.

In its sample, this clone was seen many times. This CDR3 reads CSAGGSSGLYNEQFF. The sequenced CDR3 bases are TGCAGTGCGGGAGGATCTAGCGGTTTATACAATGAG. The V and J genes are TRBV20-1 and TRBJ2-1, with 7 bases aligning to TRBD2. Coverage ceases 3 residues before the CDR3 finishes, and the germline J gene fills in the end. Trimming cost V 6 bases and J 4 bases; bases outside gene matches: 12. From germline, CDR1 is DFQATT and CDR2 SNEGSKA (reference sequence). The CDR3 covers 15 residues.

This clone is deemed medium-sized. The CDR3 DNA, read in part, is TGTGCCAGCAGCGCTAAAACCAATTTCCCTGAG. This sequence encodes CASSAKTNFPE. The whole CDR3 region reads CASSAKTNFPEQFF. The chain employs TRBV5-6 and TRBJ2-1; D call uncertain. Coverage ceases 3 residues before the CDR3 finishes, and the germline J gene fills in the end. With 4 bases removed from V and 9 bases from J, the gap between germline ends came to 17 bases. This CDR3 is 14 amino acids long. Germline lookup yields CDR1 SGHDT and CDR2 YYEEEE.

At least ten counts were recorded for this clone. The part of the CDR3 DNA that was read is TGTGCCAGCAGACCACTCCCGGGACAGGGGGCACATGAG. Protein: CASRPLPGQGAHE. The full CDR3 protein is CASRPLPGQGAHEQFF. This chain joins TRBV6-2 or TRBV6-3 and TRBJ2-1; 12 bases are a match to TRBD1. The read ends 3 residues early relative to the CDR3; the germline J gene fills the gap. This CDR3 contains 16 residues. Germline V gene lookup returns CDR1 MNHEY and CDR2 SVGEGT. Trimming took 6 bases from V and 8 from J; bases not matched to a gene: 11.

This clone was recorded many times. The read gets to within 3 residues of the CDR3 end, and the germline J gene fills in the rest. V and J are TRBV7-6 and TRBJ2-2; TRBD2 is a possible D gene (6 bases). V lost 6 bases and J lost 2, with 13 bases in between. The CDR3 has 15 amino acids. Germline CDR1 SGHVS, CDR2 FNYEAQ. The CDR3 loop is CASRRGQGNTGELFF. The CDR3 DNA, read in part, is TGTGCCAGCAGGCGGGGTCAGGGCAACACCGGGGAG.

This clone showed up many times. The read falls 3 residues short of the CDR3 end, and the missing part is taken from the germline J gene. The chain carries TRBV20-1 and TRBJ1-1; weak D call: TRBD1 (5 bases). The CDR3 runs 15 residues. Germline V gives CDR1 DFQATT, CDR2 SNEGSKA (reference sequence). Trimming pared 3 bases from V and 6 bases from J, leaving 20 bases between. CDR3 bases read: TGCAGTGCTAGGGAAAGGAAGGTTAGGGACTCTGAA. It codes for CSARERKVRDSE. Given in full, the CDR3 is CSARERKVRDSEAFF.

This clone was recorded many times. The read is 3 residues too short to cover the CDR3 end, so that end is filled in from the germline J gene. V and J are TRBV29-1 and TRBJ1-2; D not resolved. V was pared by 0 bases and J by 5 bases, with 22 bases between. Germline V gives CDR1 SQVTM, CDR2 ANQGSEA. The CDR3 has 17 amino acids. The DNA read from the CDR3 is TGCAGCGTTGAAGATCGGTCTGCCCTGGCGGGTCGATATGGC. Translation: CSVEDRSALAGRYG. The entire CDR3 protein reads CSVEDRSALAGRYGYTF.

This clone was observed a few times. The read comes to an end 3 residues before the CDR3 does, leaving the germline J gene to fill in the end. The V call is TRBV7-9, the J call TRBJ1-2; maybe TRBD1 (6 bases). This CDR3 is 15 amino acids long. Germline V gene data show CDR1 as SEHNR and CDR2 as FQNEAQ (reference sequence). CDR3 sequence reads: CASRPSGRGMNDYTF. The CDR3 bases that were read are TGTGCCAGCAGACCTAGCGGGAGGGGGATGAATGAC.

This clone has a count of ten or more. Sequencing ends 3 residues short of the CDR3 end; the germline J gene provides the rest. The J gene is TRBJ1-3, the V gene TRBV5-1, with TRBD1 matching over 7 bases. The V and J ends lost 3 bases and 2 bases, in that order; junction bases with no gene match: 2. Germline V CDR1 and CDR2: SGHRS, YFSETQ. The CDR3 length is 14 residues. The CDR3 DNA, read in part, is TGCGCCAGCAGCTATACAGGGGCTGGAAACACC. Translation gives CASSYTGAGNT. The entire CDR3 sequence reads CASSYTGAGNTIYF.

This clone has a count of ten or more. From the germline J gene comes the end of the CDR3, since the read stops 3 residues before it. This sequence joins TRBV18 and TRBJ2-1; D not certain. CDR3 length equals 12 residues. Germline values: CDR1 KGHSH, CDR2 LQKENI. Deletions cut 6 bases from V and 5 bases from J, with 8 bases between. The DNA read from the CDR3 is TGTGCCAGCTCTCGAACAGACAATGAG. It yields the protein CASSRTDNE. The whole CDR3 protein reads CASSRTDNEQFF.

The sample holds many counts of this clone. The CDR3 region is CASSYGGGNPHEQYF. The CDR3 DNA, read in part, is TGTGCCAGCAGTTACGGCGGGGGAAATCCCCACGAG. The genes are TRBV6-2 or TRBV6-3 and TRBJ2-7; 7 bases match TRBD2. The read terminates 3 residues ahead of where the CDR3 ends, so the germline J gene completes it. J gave up 5 bases and V 2 bases, and 9 bases lay outside the gene matches. CDR3 length: 15 amino acids. Germline V lookup: CDR1 MNHEY, CDR2 SVGEGT.

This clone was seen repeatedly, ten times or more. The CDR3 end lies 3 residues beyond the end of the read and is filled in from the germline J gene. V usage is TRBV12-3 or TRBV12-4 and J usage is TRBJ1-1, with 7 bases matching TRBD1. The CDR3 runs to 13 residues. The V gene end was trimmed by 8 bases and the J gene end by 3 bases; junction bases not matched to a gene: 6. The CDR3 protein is CASLEGADTEAFF. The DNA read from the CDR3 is TGTGCCAGCTTGGAGGGGGCGGACACTGAA.

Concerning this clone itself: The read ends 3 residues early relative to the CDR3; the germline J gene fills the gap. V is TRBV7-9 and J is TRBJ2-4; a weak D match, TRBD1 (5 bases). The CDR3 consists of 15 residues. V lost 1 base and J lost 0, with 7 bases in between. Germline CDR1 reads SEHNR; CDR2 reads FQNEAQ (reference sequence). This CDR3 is CASSLDQGAKNIQYF. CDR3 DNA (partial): TGTGCCAGCAGCTTAGATCAGGGAGCCAAAAACATT.

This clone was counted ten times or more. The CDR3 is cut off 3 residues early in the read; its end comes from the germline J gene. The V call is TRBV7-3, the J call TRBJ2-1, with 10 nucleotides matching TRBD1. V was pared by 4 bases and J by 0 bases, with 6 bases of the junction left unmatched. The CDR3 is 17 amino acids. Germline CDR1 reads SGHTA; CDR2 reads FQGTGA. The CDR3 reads CASSSKGTGVSYNEQFF. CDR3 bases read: TGTGCCAGCAGCTCAAAGGGGACAGGGGTCTCCTACAATGAG.

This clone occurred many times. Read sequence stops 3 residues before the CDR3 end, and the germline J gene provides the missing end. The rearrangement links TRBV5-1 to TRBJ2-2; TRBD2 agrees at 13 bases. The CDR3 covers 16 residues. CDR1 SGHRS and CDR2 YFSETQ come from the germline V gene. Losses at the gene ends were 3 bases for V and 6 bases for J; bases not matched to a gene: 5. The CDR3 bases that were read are TGCGCCAGCAGCTCCCTCGGACTAGCGGGGGCCGGGGAG. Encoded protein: CASSSLGLAGAGE. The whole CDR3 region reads CASSSLGLAGAGELFF. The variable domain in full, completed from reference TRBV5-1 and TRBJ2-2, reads KAGVTQTPRYLIKTRGQQVTLSCSPISGHRSVSWYQQTPGQGLQFLFEYFSETQRNKGNFPGRFSGRQFSNSRSEMNVSTLELGDSALYLCASSSLGLAGAGELFFGEGSRLTVL.